This T cell receptor beta chain comes out of a study of control samples from healthy donors and cancer patients. Germline CDR1 reads MGHDK; CDR2 reads SYGVNS. The CDR3 has 12 amino acids. V was trimmed by 0 bases and J by 5 bases, leaving 3 bases between them. Here immunoSEQ multiplex PCR was the method, and the copy in TCRdb shows in-frame clones only, minus some. The repertoire holds 150,000 to 200,000 clones, with about nine tenths as singletons. The specimen sequenced was blood. This TCR was recovered from a woman aged 25 to 45 in good health. J is TRBJ2-3 and V is TRBV25-1; no firm D call. The CDR3 DNA is TGTGCCAGCAGTGAATATAGAGATACGCAGTATTTT. As protein: CASSEYRDTQYF.